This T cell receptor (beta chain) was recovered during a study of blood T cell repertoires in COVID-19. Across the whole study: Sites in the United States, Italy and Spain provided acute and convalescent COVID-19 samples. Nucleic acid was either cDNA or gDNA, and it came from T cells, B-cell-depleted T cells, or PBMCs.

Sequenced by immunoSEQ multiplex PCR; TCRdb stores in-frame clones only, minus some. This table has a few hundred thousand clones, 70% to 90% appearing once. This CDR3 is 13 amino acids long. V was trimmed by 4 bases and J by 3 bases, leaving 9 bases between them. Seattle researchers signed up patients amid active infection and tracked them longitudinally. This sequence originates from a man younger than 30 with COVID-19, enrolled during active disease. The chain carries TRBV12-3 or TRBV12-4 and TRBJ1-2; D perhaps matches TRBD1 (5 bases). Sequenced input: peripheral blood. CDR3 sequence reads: CASSSDSYYGYTF. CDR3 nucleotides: TGTGCCAGCAGTTCTGACAGCTACTATGGCTACACCTTC.